This TCR beta chain was observed in a study of blood T cell repertoires in COVID-19. CDR1 is SNHLY and CDR2 is FYNNEI in the germline V gene. Trimming at V came to 4 bases and at J to 4 bases, leaving 6 bases not matched to a gene. The CDR3 runs to 15 residues. Clones were read by immunoSEQ multiplex PCR, and TCRdb kept only the in-frame ones, dropping some. The profile shows more than 250,000 clones, around nine tenths of them singletons. This chain joins TRBV2 and TRBJ2-3, with TRBD2 matching 9 bases. Sequenced: PBMCs or T cells enriched from blood (not recorded which). The sequence derives from a woman in her 40s who had recovered from COVID-19. The CDR3 region is CASSGVAGAADTQYF. CDR3 DNA sequence: TGTGCCAGCAGTGGGGTAGCGGGAGCCGCAGATACGCAGTATTTT.